A single sample is the source of the 31 T cell receptor beta chains below, sequenced in a study of CD8 T cells in Susac syndrome. When the RNA was reverse transcribed, random hexamers were used with an input of 0.5 to 1 ug. From the immunoSEQ multiplex PCR reads, TCRdb called clonotypes with MiXCR, one entry per CDR3 protein. The sample lists under 200,000 distinct CDR3 sequences, about 95% occurring once. The sample comprised CD8+ T cells from PBMCs. The receptor set was obtained from a human donor with Susac syndrome.

This sequence joins TRBV11-2 and TRBJ2-1; TRBD2 matches at 10 bases. Germline V lookup: CDR1 SGHAT, CDR2 FQNNGV. With V trimmed by 3 bases and J by 6 bases, 2 bases remained unmatched. The length of the CDR3 is 14 residues. In DNA, the CDR3 is TGTGCCAGCAGCTTCGGACTAGCGGCCAATGAGCAGTTCTTC. Encoded protein: CASSFGLAANEQFF.

Worth noting for this clonotype: Sequence at one end of the junction differs from germline and may be a read error. The chain carries TRBV15 and TRBJ1-1; D may be TRBD1 (6 bases). From germline, CDR1 is LNHNV and CDR2 YYDKDF (reference sequence). The CDR3 sequence is 14 residues long. In DNA, the CDR3 is TGTGCCACCAGTAGAGGGGGGTTGAACACTGAAGCTTTCTTT. The encoded protein is CATSRGGLNTEAFF.

CDR3: CAISDKTALTSYEQYF. CDR3 in DNA: TGTGCCATCAGTGACAAGACAGCACTTACCTCCTACGAGCAGTACTTC. The chain has TRBV10-3 and TRBJ2-7, with D maybe TRBD1 (5 bases). CDR3 length equals 16 residues. V was trimmed by 3 bases and J by 0 bases, leaving 15 bases between them. Germline assignment: CDR1 ENHRY and CDR2 SYGVKD.

J is TRBJ2-7 and V is TRBV5-4, with D possibly being TRBD2 (7 bases). The germline V gene encodes CDR1 SGHNT and CDR2 YYREEE (reference sequence). The CDR3 loop spans 12 amino acids. CDR3 loop: CASSLEFGGAEV. The CDR3 DNA reads as TGTGCCAGCAGCTTGGAGTTTGGGGGGGCTGAAGTC.

The chain employs TRBV6-2 or TRBV6-3 and TRBJ2-1; D not resolved. Trimming left V 5 bases short and J 8 bases short, with 7 bases between. Per germline, CDR1 MNHEY and CDR2 SVGEGT. This CDR3 has 11 residues. CDR3 region: CASSVAYEQFF. In DNA, the CDR3 is TGTGCCAGCAGTGTTGCGTATGAGCAGTTCTTC.

J is TRBJ2-7 and V is TRBV9; D ambiguous. Germline CDR1 is SGDLS and CDR2 is YYNGEE. V dropped 0 bases and J dropped 3 bases, with 10 bases sitting between them. The CDR3 length is 14 residues. CDR3 amino acids: CASSVGDNNYEQYF. DNA of the CDR3: TGTGCCAGCAGCGTAGGAGACAACAACTACGAGCAGTACTTC.

V is TRBV15 and J is TRBJ2-3, with unresolved D. CDR1 is LNHNV, CDR2 YYDKDF, per germline (reference sequence). The CDR3 extends over 11 amino acids. V was cut by 6 bases and J by 2 bases, with 3 bases left in between. As DNA, the CDR3 is TGTGCCACCAGATCCACAGATACGCAGTATTTT. Protein: CATRSTDTQYF.

This chain connects TRBV11-2 to TRBJ2-7; no firm D call. CDR1 and CDR2 from the germline V gene are SGHAT and FQNNGV. Trimming took off 4 bases at V and 5 bases at J, with 12 bases between the two ends. The CDR3 contains 13 residues. CDR3 loop: CASSSLTGNEQYF. CDR3 DNA sequence: TGTGCCAGCAGCTCCCTGACTGGAAACGAGCAGTACTTC.

This clonotype was seen a single time. The CDR3 sequence is CSARDRLPSLRKETQYF. The CDR3 bases are TGCAGTGCTAGAGACCGCCTCCCAAGTTTACGCAAAGAGACCCAGTACTTC. This sequence joins TRBV20-1 and TRBJ2-5; D unresolved. The CDR3 covers 17 residues. Germline CDR1 is DFQATT and CDR2 is SNEGSKA (reference sequence). V was shortened by 0 bases and J by 3 bases, with 20 bases between the two germline ends.

CDR3 in DNA: TGTGCCAGCAGTTACTCGTTAACTCAAAACACCGGGGAGCTGTTTTTT. It is translated as CASSYSLTQNTGELFF. The chain couples TRBV6-5 to TRBJ2-2, with D uncertain. The V and J ends lost 0 bases and 2 bases respectively, with 10 bases between them. This CDR3 is built from 16 residues. From germline, CDR1 is MNHEY and CDR2 SVGAGI.

The chain has TRBV11-2 and TRBJ2-7; tentative D call: TRBD1 (6 bases). Germline V gene lookup returns CDR1 SGHAT and CDR2 FQNNGV. The CDR3 has 12 residues. The V and J ends lost 2 bases and 6 bases respectively, with 8 bases between them. The chain's CDR3 is CASSLSRGEQYF. The CDR3 bases are TGTGCCAGCAGCTTATCCAGGGGCGAGCAGTACTTC.

The genes are TRBV15 and TRBJ2-5; TRBD2 aligns across 13 bases. V was clipped by 5 bases and J by 2 bases; unmatched bases: 2. Germline V lookup: CDR1 LNHNV, CDR2 YYDKDF (reference sequence). CDR3 length: 15 residues. In DNA, the CDR3 is TGTGCCACCAGCGGACTAGCGGGGGTTCAAGAGACCCAGTACTTC. It specifies CATSGLAGVQETQYF.

The J gene is TRBJ1-4, the V gene TRBV4-2; no reliable D call. The CDR3 loop spans 18 amino acids. In germline, CDR1 is LGHNA, CDR2 YNFKEQ. V was trimmed by 1 base and J by 1 base, leaving 16 bases between them. CDR3 sequence reads: CASSQVGQGFGTNEKLFF. The CDR3 DNA reads as TGTGCCAGCAGCCAAGTCGGGCAAGGCTTCGGAACTAATGAAAAACTGTTTTTT.

The chain links TRBV10-3 to TRBJ2-1; 7 bases are a match to TRBD2. The CDR3 contains 17 residues. V shed 0 bases, J shed 0 bases, and the junction held 5 bases outside the gene matches. The germline V gene has CDR1 ENHRY and CDR2 SYGVKD. CDR3 region: CAISESTSRLSYNEQFF. DNA of the CDR3: TGTGCCATCAGTGAGTCGACTAGCCGGCTCTCCTACAATGAGCAGTTCTTC.

V usage is TRBV9 and J usage is TRBJ2-3; TRBD1 or TRBD2 may be the D gene (5 bases each). The CDR3 totals 15 residues. Per the germline V gene, CDR1 is SGDLS and CDR2 is YYNGEE. V was pared by 5 bases and J by 0 bases, with 13 bases between. CDR3 DNA: TGTGCCAGCAGTGAAGAGGGGTTGAGCACAGATACGCAGTATTTT. Amino acid sequence: CASSEEGLSTDTQYF.

The chain is built from TRBV20-1 and TRBJ1-5; no firm D call. The V gene's germline CDR1 is DFQATT and CDR2 SNEGSKA (reference sequence). Between the trimmed V and J ends, which lost 3 bases and 2 bases, there was a span of 5 bases. The CDR3 is 12 residues long. CDR3 sequence: CSASQGNQPQHF. The CDR3 DNA sequence: TGCAGTGCTAGCCAGGGCAATCAGCCCCAGCATTTT.

V is TRBV6-5 and J is TRBJ2-3, with no clear D. The CDR3 runs 14 residues. The germline V gene encodes CDR1 MNHEY and CDR2 SVGAGI. Trimming left V 6 bases short and J 3 bases short, with 13 bases between. CDR3 bases: TGTGCCAGCAGCCCTACGGTGGGGACAGATACGCAGTATTTT. Protein product: CASSPTVGTDTQYF.

The gene calls are TRBV7-9 and TRBJ1-1; 7 nucleotides agree with TRBD1. The germline V gene encodes CDR1 SEHNR and CDR2 FQNEAQ (reference sequence). With V trimmed by 3 bases and J by 6 bases, 4 bases remained unmatched. CDR3 length: 13 amino acids. In nucleotides, the CDR3 is TGTGCCAGCAGCTTTCAAGGACAGGCTGAAGCTTTCTTT. It specifies CASSFQGQAEAFF.

V gene TRBV2 combines with J gene TRBJ2-1, with D possibly TRBD2 on 5 matching bases. This CDR3 has 15 residues. The V gene's germline CDR1 is SNHLY and CDR2 FYNNEI. Trimming took off 3 bases at V and 0 bases at J, with 9 bases between the two ends. The CDR3 region has the DNA TGTGCCAGCAGTGAGGGGAGTTTCTCCTACAATGAGCAGTTCTTC. Encoded protein: CASSEGSFSYNEQFF. The full variable domain, rest sourced from reference TRBV2 and TRBJ2-1, is EPEVTQTPSHQVTQMGQEVILRCVPISNHLYFYWYRQILGQKVEFLVSFYNNEISEKSEIFDDQFSVERPDGSNFTLKIRSTKLEDSAMYFCASSEGSFSYNEQFFGPGTRLTVL.

The chain combines TRBV6-5 with TRBJ2-5, with 13 bases that match TRBD2. The CDR3 totals 15 residues. V shed 6 bases, J shed 5 bases, and the junction held 6 bases outside the gene matches. Germline CDR1 and CDR2: MNHEY and SVGAGI. This CDR3 is CASRRTSGSRETQYF. The CDR3 bases are TGTGCCAGCAGAAGGACTAGCGGGAGTCGGGAGACCCAGTACTTC.

The V gene is TRBV2, the J gene TRBJ2-3; TRBD2 is a possible D gene (6 bases). Germline-derived CDR1 and CDR2 are SNHLY and FYNNEI. This CDR3 is built from 15 residues. The V end lost 2 bases, the J end lost 1 base, and 10 bases lay between the germline ends. CDR3 nucleotides: TGTGCCAGCAGTGAATGGGGGGAAGGCACAGATACGCAGTATTTT. This gives the protein CASSEWGEGTDTQYF. The full variable domain, rest sourced from reference TRBV2 and TRBJ2-3, is EPEVTQTPSHQVTQMGQEVILRCVPISNHLYFYWYRQILGQKVEFLVSFYNNEISEKSEIFDDQFSVERPDGSNFTLKIRSTKLEDSAMYFCASSEWGEGTDTQYFGPGTRLTVL.

V gene TRBV9 combines with J gene TRBJ2-1; possibly TRBD1 or TRBD2 for D (5 bases each). Looked up from germline, CDR1 is SGDLS and CDR2 is YYNGEE. Trimming took 0 bases from V and 5 from J, leaving 12 bases between them. The CDR3 has 15 amino acids. The chain's CDR3 is CASSVGGFSDNEQFF. The CDR3 DNA follows: TGTGCCAGCAGCGTAGGGGGGTTCTCTGACAATGAGCAGTTCTTC.

The V call is TRBV28, the J call TRBJ1-1, with 10 positions matching TRBD1. Germline V CDR1 and CDR2: MDHEN, SYDVKM. With V trimmed by 2 bases and J by 6 bases, 3 bases remained unmatched. This CDR3 spans 14 amino acids. CDR3 protein: CASSLRTGGSEAFF. CDR3 in DNA: TGTGCCAGCAGTTTACGGACAGGGGGTTCTGAAGCTTTCTTT.

V is TRBV9 and J is TRBJ2-7, with D tentatively TRBD1 (7 bases). Germline V lookup: CDR1 SGDLS, CDR2 YYNGEE. V was cut by 0 bases and J by 5 bases, with 12 bases left in between. CDR3 length: 14 residues. The CDR3 region has the DNA TGTGCCAGCAGCGTAGGAGGAGGGGGCGACGAGCAGTACTTC. Encoded protein: CASSVGGGGDEQYF.

This clonotype has only one observation. The chain carries TRBV19 and TRBJ1-6, with D maybe TRBD1 (6 bases). The CDR3 covers 12 residues. The ends were cut back, 8 bases at V and 10 bases at J, with 12 bases in the middle. Germline V CDR1 and CDR2: LNHDA, SQIVND (reference sequence). CDR3 bases: TGTGCCAGTGGTACAGGGAGGTCACCCCTCCACTTT. It is translated as CASGTGRSPLHF.

J is TRBJ2-1 and V is TRBV18; 15 nucleotides agree with TRBD2. This CDR3 is 16 amino acids long. Germline V lookup: CDR1 KGHSH, CDR2 LQKENI. With 3 bases clipped from V and 7 bases from J, the junction kept 4 bases outside the gene matches. This CDR3 reads CASSPGLAGGRNEQFF. In DNA form, the CDR3 reads TGTGCCAGCTCACCTGGACTAGCGGGAGGGCGGAATGAGCAGTTCTTC.

The chain combines TRBV2 with TRBJ2-7; 9 positions match TRBD1. The CDR3 covers 14 residues. CDR1 SNHLY and CDR2 FYNNEI come from the germline V gene. Trimming at V came to 6 bases and at J to 0 bases, leaving 3 bases not matched to a gene. The CDR3 region has the DNA TGTGCCAGCAGACAGGGGGCTAACTCCTACGAGCAGTACTTC. Protein product: CASRQGANSYEQYF.

The V gene is TRBV9, the J gene TRBJ2-5; D is ambiguous. Germline V gives CDR1 SGDLS, CDR2 YYNGEE. This CDR3 has 15 residues. The V end lost 0 bases, the J end lost 0 bases, and 9 bases lay between the germline ends. The CDR3 protein is CASSVGSSDQETQYF. The CDR3 DNA follows: TGTGCCAGCAGCGTAGGATCCAGCGACCAAGAGACCCAGTACTTC.

The chain is built from TRBV6-5 and TRBJ2-2; TRBD1 or TRBD2 may be the D gene (6 bases each). The CDR3 runs to 15 residues. Germline values: CDR1 MNHEY, CDR2 SVGAGI. Trimming cost V 2 bases and J 6 bases, with 13 bases left between them. CDR3 bases: TGTGCCAGCAGTTACCTCGGACGGGGGCCCGGGGAGCTGTTTTTT. Its translation is CASSYLGRGPGELFF.

This chain links TRBV15 with TRBJ2-5, with D hard to call. The CDR3 loop spans 15 amino acids. Germline V gene lookup returns CDR1 LNHNV and CDR2 YYDKDF (reference sequence). Trimming stripped 0 bases from V and 0 bases from J, with 8 bases between. The CDR3 DNA is TGTGCCACCAGCAGAGATCGCGGAGACCAAGAGACCCAGTACTTC. This sequence encodes CATSRDRGDQETQYF.

The rearrangement links TRBV13 to TRBJ2-3, with D possibly matching TRBD1 (6 bases). The V gene lost 4 bases and the J gene lost 2 bases, with 16 bases spanning the gap. This CDR3 comprises 16 residues. CDR1 PRHDT and CDR2 FYEKMQ come from the germline V gene (reference sequence). Here the CDR3 DNA reads TGTGCCAGCAGCTCCCGTGAGGGGACAAACACAGATACGCAGTATTTT. Translating gives CASSSREGTNTDTQYF.